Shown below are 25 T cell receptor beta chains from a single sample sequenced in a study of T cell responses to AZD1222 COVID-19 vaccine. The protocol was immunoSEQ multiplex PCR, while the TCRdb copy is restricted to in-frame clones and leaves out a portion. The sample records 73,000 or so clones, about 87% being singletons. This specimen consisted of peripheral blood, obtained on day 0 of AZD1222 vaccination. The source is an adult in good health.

Written as DNA, the CDR3 is TGTGCCAGCAGCTCGCCGGGACAGGAACACTATGGCTACACCTTC. Translating gives CASSSPGQEHYGYTF. The chain employs TRBV6-2 or TRBV6-3 and TRBJ1-2; 8 nucleotides match TRBD1. CDR3 length: 15 residues. V trimming: 6 bases; J trimming: 3 bases; junction bases outside the gene matches: 9. CDR1 and CDR2 (germline): MNHEY, SVGEGT.

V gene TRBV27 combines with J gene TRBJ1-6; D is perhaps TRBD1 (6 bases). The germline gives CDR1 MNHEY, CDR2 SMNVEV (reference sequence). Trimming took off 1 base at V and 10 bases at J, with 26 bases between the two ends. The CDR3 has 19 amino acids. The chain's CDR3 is CASSLLFPPTRTAKSPLHF. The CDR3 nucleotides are TGTGCCAGCAGTTTATTGTTTCCCCCGACGAGGACAGCGAAATCACCCCTCCACTTT.

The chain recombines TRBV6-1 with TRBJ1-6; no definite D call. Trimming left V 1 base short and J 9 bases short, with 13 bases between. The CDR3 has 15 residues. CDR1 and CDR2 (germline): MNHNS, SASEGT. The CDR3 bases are TGTGCCAGCAGTGAAGAGGTCAGGAAAAGTTCACCCCTCCACTTT. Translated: CASSEEVRKSSPLHF.

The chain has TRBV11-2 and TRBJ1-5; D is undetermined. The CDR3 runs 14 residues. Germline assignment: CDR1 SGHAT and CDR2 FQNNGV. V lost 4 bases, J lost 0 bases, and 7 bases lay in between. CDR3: CASSSGVSNQPQHF. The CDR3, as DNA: TGTGCCAGCAGCTCGGGAGTTAGCAATCAGCCCCAGCATTTT.

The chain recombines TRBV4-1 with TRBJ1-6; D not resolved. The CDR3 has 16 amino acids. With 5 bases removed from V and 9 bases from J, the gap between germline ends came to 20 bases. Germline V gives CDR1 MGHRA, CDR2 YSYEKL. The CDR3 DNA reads TGCGCCAGCAGCTCTCAAGGTACCGGGATAGGTTCACCCCTCCACTTT. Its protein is CASSSQGTGIGSPLHF.

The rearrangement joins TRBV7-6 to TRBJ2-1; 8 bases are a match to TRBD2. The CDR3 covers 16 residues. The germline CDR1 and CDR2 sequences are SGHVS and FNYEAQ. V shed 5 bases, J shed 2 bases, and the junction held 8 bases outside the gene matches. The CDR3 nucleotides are TGTGCCAGCAGCCCCCAGGGACTAGTTGCCTACAATGAGCAGTTCTTC. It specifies CASSPQGLVAYNEQFF.

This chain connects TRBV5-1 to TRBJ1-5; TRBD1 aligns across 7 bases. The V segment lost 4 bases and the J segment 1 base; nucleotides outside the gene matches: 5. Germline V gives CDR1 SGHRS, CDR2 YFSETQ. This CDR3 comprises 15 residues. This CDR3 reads CASSVSGGSNQPQHF. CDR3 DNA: TGCGCCAGCAGCGTTTCAGGGGGAAGCAATCAGCCCCAGCATTTT.

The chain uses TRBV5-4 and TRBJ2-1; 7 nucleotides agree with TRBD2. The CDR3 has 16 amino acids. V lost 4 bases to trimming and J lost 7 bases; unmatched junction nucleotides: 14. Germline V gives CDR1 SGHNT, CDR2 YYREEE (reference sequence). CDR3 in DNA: TGTGCCAGCAGCCCGGAGCTAGCGGCCCGGCGGAATGAGCAGTTCTTC. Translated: CASSPELAARRNEQFF.

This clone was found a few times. In nucleotides, the CDR3 is TGTGCCAGCAGTTACAGTACAGGAGCGGGAGGCTACACCTTC. This translates into CASSYSTGAGGYTF. V is TRBV2 and J is TRBJ1-2, with D possibly being TRBD1 (5 bases). V gave up 5 bases and J gave up 8 bases, with 18 bases separating them. The CDR3 runs to 14 residues. Germline CDR1 and CDR2: SNHLY and FYNNEI.

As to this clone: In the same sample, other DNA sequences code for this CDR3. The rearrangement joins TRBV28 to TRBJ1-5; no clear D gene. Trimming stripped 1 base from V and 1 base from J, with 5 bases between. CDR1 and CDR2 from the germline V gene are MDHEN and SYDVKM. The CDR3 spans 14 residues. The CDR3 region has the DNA TGTGCCAGCAGTTTATCACCCAGCAATCAGCCCCAGCATTTT. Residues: CASSLSPSNQPQHF.

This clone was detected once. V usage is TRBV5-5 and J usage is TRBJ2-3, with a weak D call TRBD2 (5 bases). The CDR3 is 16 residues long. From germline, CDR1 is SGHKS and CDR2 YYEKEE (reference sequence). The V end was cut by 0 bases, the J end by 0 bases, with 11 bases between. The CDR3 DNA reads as TGTGCCAGCAGCTTGGTAGAGGGTGGTAGCACAGATACGCAGTATTTT. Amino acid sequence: CASSLVEGGSTDTQYF.

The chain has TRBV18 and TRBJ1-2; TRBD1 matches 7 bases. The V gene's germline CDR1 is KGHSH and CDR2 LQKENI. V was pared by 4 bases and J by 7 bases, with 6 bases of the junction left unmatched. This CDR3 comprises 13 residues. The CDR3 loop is CASSLQGPGGYTF. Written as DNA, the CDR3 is TGTGCCAGCTCACTACAGGGGCCAGGTGGCTACACCTTC.

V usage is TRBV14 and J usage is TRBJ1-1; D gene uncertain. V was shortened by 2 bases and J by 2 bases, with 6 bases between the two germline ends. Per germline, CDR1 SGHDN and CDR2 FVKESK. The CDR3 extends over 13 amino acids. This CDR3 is CASSQSPNTEAFF. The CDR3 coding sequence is TGTGCCAGCAGCCAAAGTCCAAACACTGAAGCTTTCTTT.

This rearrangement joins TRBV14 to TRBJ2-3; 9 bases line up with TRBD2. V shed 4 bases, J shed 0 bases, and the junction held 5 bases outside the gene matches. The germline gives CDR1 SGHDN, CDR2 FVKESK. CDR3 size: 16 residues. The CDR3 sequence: CASSPRTSVSTDTQYF. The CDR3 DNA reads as TGTGCCAGCAGCCCTAGGACTAGCGTGAGCACAGATACGCAGTATTTT.

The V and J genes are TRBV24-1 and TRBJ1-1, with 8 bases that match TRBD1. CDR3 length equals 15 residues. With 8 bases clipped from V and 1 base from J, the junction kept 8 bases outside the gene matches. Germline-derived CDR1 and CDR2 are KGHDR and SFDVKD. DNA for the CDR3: TGTGCCACCACCCAAGTCAGGGGGCAGAACACTGAAGCTTTCTTT. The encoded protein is CATTQVRGQNTEAFF.

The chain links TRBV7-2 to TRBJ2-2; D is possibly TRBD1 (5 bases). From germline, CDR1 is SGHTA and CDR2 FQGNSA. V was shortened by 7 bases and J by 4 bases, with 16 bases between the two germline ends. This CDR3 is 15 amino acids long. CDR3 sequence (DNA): TGTGCCAGCAACATTGGGTCTAGGGGCACCGGGGAGCTGTTTTTT. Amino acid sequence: CASNIGSRGTGELFF.

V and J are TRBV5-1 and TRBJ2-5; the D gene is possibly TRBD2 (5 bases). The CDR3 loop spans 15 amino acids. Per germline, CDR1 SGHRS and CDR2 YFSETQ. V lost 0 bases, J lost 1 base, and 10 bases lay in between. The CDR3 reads CASSLAQSGQETQYF. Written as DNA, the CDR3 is TGCGCCAGCAGCTTGGCCCAGAGCGGCCAAGAGACCCAGTACTTC.

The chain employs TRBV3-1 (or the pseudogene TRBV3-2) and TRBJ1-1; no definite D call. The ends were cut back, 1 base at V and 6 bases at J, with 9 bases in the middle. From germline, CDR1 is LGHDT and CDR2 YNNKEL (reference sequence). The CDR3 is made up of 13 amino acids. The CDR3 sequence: CASSQGGRPEAFF. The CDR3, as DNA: TGTGCCAGCAGCCAAGGCGGTCGACCTGAAGCTTTCTTT.

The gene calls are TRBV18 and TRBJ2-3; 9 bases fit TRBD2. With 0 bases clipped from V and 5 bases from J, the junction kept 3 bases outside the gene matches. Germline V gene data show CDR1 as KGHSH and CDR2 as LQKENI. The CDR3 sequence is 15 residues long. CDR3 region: CASSPPSSGEDTQYF. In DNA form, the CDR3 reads TGTGCCAGCTCACCACCGTCTAGCGGGGAAGATACGCAGTATTTT.

DNA for the CDR3: TGTGCCAGCTCACGACGAACCAGGGACAAGGGCGGCGAAAGCTCCTACAATGAGCAGTTCTTC. Amino acid sequence: CASSRRTRDKGGESSYNEQFF. The J gene is TRBJ2-1, the V gene TRBV18; possible D gene TRBD1, 6 bases. CDR3 length: 21 residues. The germline V gene encodes CDR1 KGHSH and CDR2 LQKENI. V was pared by 4 bases and J by 0 bases, with 28 bases between.

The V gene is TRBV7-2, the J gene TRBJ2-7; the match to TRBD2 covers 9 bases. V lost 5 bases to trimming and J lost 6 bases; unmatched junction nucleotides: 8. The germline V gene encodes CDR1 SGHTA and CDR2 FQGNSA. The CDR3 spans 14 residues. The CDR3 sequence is CASSLRGGKGEQYF. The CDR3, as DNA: TGTGCCAGCAGCCTGCGGGGGGGCAAAGGCGAGCAGTACTTC.

The CDR3: CASSYHEGHPNTGELFF. CDR3 nucleotide sequence: TGTGCCAGTAGCTATCACGAAGGACACCCGAACACCGGGGAGCTGTTTTTT. This sequence joins TRBV19 and TRBJ2-2; D possibly corresponds to TRBD1 (5 bases). V lost 6 bases and J 0 bases, leaving 17 bases between the germline ends. The germline V gene has CDR1 LNHDA and CDR2 SQIVND (reference sequence). This CDR3 comprises 17 residues.

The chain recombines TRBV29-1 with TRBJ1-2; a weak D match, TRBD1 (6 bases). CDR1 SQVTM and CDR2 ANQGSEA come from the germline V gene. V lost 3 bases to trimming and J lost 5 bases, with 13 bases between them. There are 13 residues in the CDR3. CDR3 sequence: CSVEDSRFYGYTF. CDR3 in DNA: TGCAGCGTTGAGGACAGCCGCTTTTATGGCTACACCTTC.

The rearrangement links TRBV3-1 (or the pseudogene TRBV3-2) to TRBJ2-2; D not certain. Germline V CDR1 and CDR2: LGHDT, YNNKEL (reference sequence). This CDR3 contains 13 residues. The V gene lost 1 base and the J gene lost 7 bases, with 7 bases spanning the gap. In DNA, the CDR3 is TGTGCCAGCAGCCAAGGACACATCGGGGAGCTGTTTTTT. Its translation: CASSQGHIGELFF.

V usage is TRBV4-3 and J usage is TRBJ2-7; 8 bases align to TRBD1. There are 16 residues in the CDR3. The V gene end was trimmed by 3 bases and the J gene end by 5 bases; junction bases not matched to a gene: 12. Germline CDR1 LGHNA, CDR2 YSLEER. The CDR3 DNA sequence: TGCGCCAGCAGCCAGGCGTCGGGACAGGTCCCCAACGAGCAGTACTTC. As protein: CASSQASGQVPNEQYF.